This record concerns one T cell receptor beta chain sequence. Its antigen is unknown. Repertoires were generated with immunoSEQ multiplex PCR, while TCRdb's copy carries only in-frame clones and drops some. In the table there are tens of thousands of clones, 90% of which are singletons. Specified time point: newly diagnosed, previously untreated cHL patient sample. Magnetic depletion of unwanted cells isolated CD4+ T cells from thawed PBMCs. Comparison used PBMCs from newly diagnosed, untreated classical Hodgkin lymphoma. The germline V gene has CDR1 SQVTM and CDR2 ANQGSEA. V was trimmed by 5 bases and J by 0 bases, leaving 10 bases between them. The CDR3 contains 14 residues. This record comes from a study of PD-1 blockade in classical Hodgkin lymphoma. Study results and caveats: Sources of repertoire differences remain undefined, possibly disease activity or prior therapy. Reported findings placed baseline TCR diversity lower in newly diagnosed patients (compared with healthy donors).

The sequence was obtained from a human donor with classical Hodgkin lymphoma. The V call is TRBV29-1, the J call TRBJ2-2; D is possibly TRBD1 or TRBD2 (5 bases each). Sample: CD4+ T cells from blood. The CDR3 here is CSVKRGANTGELFF. DNA for the CDR3: TGCAGCGTTAAAAGAGGGGCGAACACCGGGGAGCTGTTTTTT.